The TCR beta chain under discussion was sequenced for a study of CD8+CD57+ T cells in acquired aplastic anemia. Study background: DNA per sorted CD4+ or CD8+ sample ranged roughly 0.17 to 27.4 ug, averaging roughly 3.2 ug. Healthy donors averaged about 10 million reads for CD4+ cells. Study-wide results and caveats: Between patients and controls, CD8+ Simpson's diversity did not vary significantly. Overlapping CD8+ CDR3 repertoires of patients and controls contained roughly 29 shared sequences.

Profiles of TCR beta VDJ and CDR3 were generated from a genomic DNA template. TCRdb passed the reads through MiXCR, listing each CDR3 protein once. The sample consists of about 180,000 distinct CDR3 sequences, approximately 46% of them appearing once. This CDR3 is 15 amino acids long. Germline loops: CDR1 LNHDA, CDR2 SQIVND (reference sequence). V dropped 8 bases and J dropped 1; count of bases not matched to a gene: 8. In its sample, this clonotype was seen many times. The antigen is not known. The sequenced sample was sorted CD4+, CD8+, or CD8+CD57+ T cells (not recorded which) from PBMCs. V gene TRBV19 combines with J gene TRBJ1-5; 7 bases match TRBD1. The TCR was taken from a human donor in good health. DNA of the CDR3: TGTGCCAGTTCCACTGGGACAGCGAGCAATCAGCCCCAGCATTTT. Encoded protein: CASSTGTASNQPQHF.